The T cell receptor (beta chain) described here comes from a study of Tregs in tolerant kidney transplant recipients. Study results and caveats: The small number of patients limits these findings pending further validation. This study did not directly address biological reproducibility.

A remark on this clone: The target antigen is unknown.

Sequenced by immunoSEQ multiplex PCR; TCRdb stores in-frame clones only, minus some. This sample's table reports under 55,000 clones. The sample consisted of CD4+ T cells from blood, taken before the transplant. This sequence was found in a human donor who received a combined kidney and bone marrow transplant.

The CDR3 reads CASSQSHGVRHGYTF. The DNA read from the CDR3 is TGCGCCAGCAGTCAATCCCACGGGGTGCGTCATGGC. V is TRBV23-1 and J is TRBJ1-2; D not resolved. Read coverage stops 3 residues before the CDR3 terminus; the germline J gene supplies the remainder. TRBV23-1 is marked as an open reading frame, function uncertain. Deletions cut 0 bases from V and 6 bases from J, with 14 bases between. The CDR3 is made up of 15 amino acids.